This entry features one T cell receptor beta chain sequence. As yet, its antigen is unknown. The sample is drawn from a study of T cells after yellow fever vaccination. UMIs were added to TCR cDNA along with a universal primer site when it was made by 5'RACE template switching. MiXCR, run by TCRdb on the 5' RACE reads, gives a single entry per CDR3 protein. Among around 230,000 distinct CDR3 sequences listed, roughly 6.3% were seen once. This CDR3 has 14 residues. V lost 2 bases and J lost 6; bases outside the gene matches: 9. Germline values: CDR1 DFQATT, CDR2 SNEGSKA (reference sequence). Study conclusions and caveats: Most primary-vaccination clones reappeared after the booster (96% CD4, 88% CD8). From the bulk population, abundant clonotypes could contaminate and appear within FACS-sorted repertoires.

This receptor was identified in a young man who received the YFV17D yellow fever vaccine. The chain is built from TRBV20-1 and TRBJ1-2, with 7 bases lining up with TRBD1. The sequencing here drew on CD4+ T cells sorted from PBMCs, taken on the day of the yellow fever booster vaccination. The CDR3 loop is CSARRRTGSNGYTF. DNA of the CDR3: TGCAGTGCTAGACGCCGGACAGGATCCAATGGCTACACCTTC.